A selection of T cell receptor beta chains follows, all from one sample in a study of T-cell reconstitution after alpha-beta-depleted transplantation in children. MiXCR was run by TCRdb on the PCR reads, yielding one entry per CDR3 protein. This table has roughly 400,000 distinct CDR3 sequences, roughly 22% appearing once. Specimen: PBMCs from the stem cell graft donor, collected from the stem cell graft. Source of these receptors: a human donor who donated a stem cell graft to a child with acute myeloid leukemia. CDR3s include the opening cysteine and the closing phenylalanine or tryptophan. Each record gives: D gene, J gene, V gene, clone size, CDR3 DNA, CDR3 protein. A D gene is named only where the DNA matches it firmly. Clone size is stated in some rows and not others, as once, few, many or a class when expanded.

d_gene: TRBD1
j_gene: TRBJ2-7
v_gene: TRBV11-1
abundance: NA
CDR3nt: TGTGCCAGCAGCTTAGCGGGGACAGGGGGCCCCTACGAGCAGTACTTC
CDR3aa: CASSLAGTGGPYEQYF

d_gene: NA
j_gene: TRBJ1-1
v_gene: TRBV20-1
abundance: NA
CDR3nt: TGCAGTGCTAGCGTCATGACTAAGGTCGGCACTGAAGCTTTCTTT
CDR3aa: CSASVMTKVGTEAFF

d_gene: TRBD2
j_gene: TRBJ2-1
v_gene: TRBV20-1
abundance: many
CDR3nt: TGCAGTGCTCCCTCTACTAGCGGATTAAGCAATGAGCAGTTCTTC
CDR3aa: CSAPSTSGLSNEQFF

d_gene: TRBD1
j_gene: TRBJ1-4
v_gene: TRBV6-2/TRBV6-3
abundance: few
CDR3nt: TGTGCCAGCAGGGAACCGACAGGGGCCCAGGAAAAACTGTTTTTT
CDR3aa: CASREPTGAQEKLFF

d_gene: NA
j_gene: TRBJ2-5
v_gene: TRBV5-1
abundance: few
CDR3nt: TGCGCCAGCAGCCCGAGACAGGCCAGGACGGGGGAGACCCAGTACTTC
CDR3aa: CASSPRQARTGETQYF

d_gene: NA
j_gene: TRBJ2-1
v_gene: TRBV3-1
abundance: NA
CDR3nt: TGTGCCAGCAGCCAAGCGGGAGTCTCCCACAATGAGCAGTTCTTC
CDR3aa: CASSQAGVSHNEQFF

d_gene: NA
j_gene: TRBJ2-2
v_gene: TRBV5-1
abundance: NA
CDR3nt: TGCGCCAGCAGCTTGGCGGCAAAAACGAACACCGGGGAGCTGTTTTTT
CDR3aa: CASSLAAKTNTGELFF

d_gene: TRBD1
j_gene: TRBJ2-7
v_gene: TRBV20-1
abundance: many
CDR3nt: TGCAGTGCTAAAACCGGGACAGGCTACGAGCAGTACTTC
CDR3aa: CSAKTGTGYEQYF

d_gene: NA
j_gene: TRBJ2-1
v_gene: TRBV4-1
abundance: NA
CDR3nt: TGCGCCAGCAGCCAAGAACGCCGGAGTGAGCAGTTCTTC
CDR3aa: CASSQERRSEQFF

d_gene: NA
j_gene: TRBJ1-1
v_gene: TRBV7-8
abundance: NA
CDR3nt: TGTGCCAGCAGCCCCCTTACAGTCGTCACTGAAGCTTTCTTT
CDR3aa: CASSPLTVVTEAFF

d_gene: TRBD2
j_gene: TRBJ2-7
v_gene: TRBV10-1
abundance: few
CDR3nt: TGCGCCAGCAGTCCTAGCGGGGGACTCTACGAGCAGTACTTC
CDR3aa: CASSPSGGLYEQYF

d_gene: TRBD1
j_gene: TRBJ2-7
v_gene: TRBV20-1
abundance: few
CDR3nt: TGCAGTGCTAGAAGATATGGGACAGTCGAGCAGTACTTC
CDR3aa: CSARRYGTVEQYF